One sample yielded the 20 T cell receptor beta chains listed below, sequenced in a study of T cell responses to AZD1222 COVID-19 vaccine. The data were produced by immunoSEQ multiplex PCR, yet TCRdb's version contains in-frame clones alone and is incomplete. This sample has about 130,000 clones; around 87% occur once, and the top ten carry about 10%. This specimen was peripheral blood, taken on day 0 of AZD1222 vaccination. The receptors come from an adult in good health.

The CDR3 spells CASRNPDAHEQYF. CDR3 DNA: TGTGCCAGCAGAAACCCGGACGCCCACGAGCAGTACTTC. This sequence joins TRBV7-2 and TRBJ2-7; D is undetermined. Germline V lookup: CDR1 SGHTA, CDR2 FQGNSA. V was cut by 6 bases and J by 5 bases, with 14 bases left in between. The CDR3 spans 13 residues.

This CDR3 reads CASSQDGLAGGYYEQYF. Here the CDR3 DNA reads TGTGCCAGCAGCCAAGATGGCCTAGCGGGAGGATACTACGAGCAGTACTTC. The genes are TRBV14 and TRBJ2-7, with 11 positions matching TRBD2. This CDR3 has 17 amino acids. V lost 0 bases to trimming and J lost 3 bases; unmatched junction nucleotides: 7. Germline V gene sequence: CDR1 SGHDN, CDR2 FVKESK. Full variable domain (remainder filled in from reference TRBV14 and TRBJ2-7): EAGVTQFPSHSVIEKGQTVTLRCDPISGHDNLYWYRRVMGKEIKFLLHFVKESKQDESGMPNNRFLAERTGGTYSTLKVQPAELEDSGVYFCASSQDGLAGGYYEQYFGPGTRLTVT.

The chain couples TRBV19 to TRBJ1-5, with D possibly matching TRBD1 (6 bases). Trimming left V 0 bases short and J 7 bases short, with 13 bases between. The germline gives CDR1 LNHDA, CDR2 SQIVND (reference sequence). The CDR3 runs to 15 residues. CDR3 coding DNA: TGTGCCAGTAGTATAGAGGTAGGGGGACGGCAGCCCCAGCATTTT. It translates to CASSIEVGGRQPQHF. Based on the CDR3 plus reference TRBV19 and TRBJ1-5, the full variable domain is DGGITQSPKYLFRKEGQNVTLSCEQNLNHDAMYWYRQDPGQGLRLIYYSQIVNDFQKGDIAEGYSVSREKKESFPLTVTSAQKNPTAFYLCASSIEVGGRQPQHFGDGTRLSIL.

The chain's CDR3 is CASSLDRDGDTQYF. The CDR3 coding sequence is TGTGCCAGCAGCTTAGACAGGGATGGAGATACGCAGTATTTT. This chain links TRBV7-9 with TRBJ2-3; TRBD1 might be the D (6 bases). Trimming left V 1 base short and J 5 bases short, with 10 bases between. The germline V gene has CDR1 SEHNR and CDR2 FQNEAQ (reference sequence). The CDR3 has 14 amino acids. The full variable domain, rest sourced from reference TRBV7-9 and TRBJ2-3, is DTGVSQNPRHKITKRGQNVTFRCDPISEHNRLYWYRQTLGQGPEFLTYFQNEAQLEKSRLLSDRFSAERPKGSFSTLEIQRTEQGDSAMYLCASSLDRDGDTQYFGPGTRLTVL.

Written as DNA, the CDR3 is TGTGCCAGCAGTTCACAGGGAGGGACTGAAGCTTTCTTT. Protein: CASSSQGGTEAFF. The chain joins TRBV6-5 to TRBJ1-1, with D possibly matching TRBD1 (6 bases). Germline assignment: CDR1 MNHEY and CDR2 SVGAGI. This CDR3 is built from 13 residues. Trimming left V 4 bases short and J 5 bases short, with 11 bases between.

The CDR3 sequence is CASSFVREKDTQYF. As DNA, the CDR3 is TGTGCCAGCAGTTTCGTGCGGGAGAAAGATACGCAGTATTTT. The chain couples TRBV2 to TRBJ2-3; 7 bases agree with TRBD2. CDR1 SNHLY and CDR2 FYNNEI come from the germline V gene. V shed 5 bases and J 5 bases; nucleotides not matched to a gene: 7. The CDR3 extends over 14 amino acids. Full variable domain (rest looked up from reference TRBV2 and TRBJ2-3): EPEVTQTPSHQVTQMGQEVILRCVPISNHLYFYWYRQILGQKVEFLVSFYNNEISEKSEIFDDQFSVERPDGSNFTLKIRSTKLEDSAMYFCASSFVREKDTQYFGPGTRLTVL.

The gene calls are TRBV14 and TRBJ2-5; D unresolved. Trimming removed 1 base from V and 6 bases from J, with 3 bases in between. Germline V lookup: CDR1 SGHDN, CDR2 FVKESK. The length of the CDR3 is 11 residues. The CDR3 loop reads CASSQVKTQYF. CDR3 nucleotides: TGTGCCAGCAGCCAAGTTAAGACCCAGTACTTC.

The chain couples TRBV9 to TRBJ2-7; the match to TRBD2 covers 12 bases. The germline gives CDR1 SGDLS, CDR2 YYNGEE. V gave up 4 bases and J gave up 2 bases; unmatched junction bases: 7. The CDR3 runs to 16 residues. The CDR3 protein is CASSPGTSGPAYEQYF. The CDR3, as DNA: TGTGCCAGCAGCCCGGGGACTAGCGGGCCTGCCTACGAGCAGTACTTC.

This chain connects TRBV5-4 to TRBJ1-1; 11 bases fit TRBD1. J gave up 4 bases and V 0 bases, and 2 bases lay outside the gene matches. CDR1 is SGHNT, CDR2 YYREEE, per germline (reference sequence). The CDR3 is made up of 15 amino acids. This chain's CDR3 is CASSLEGTGGTEAFF. The CDR3 nucleotides are TGTGCCAGCAGCTTGGAAGGGACAGGGGGCACTGAAGCTTTCTTT.

The V call is TRBV7-8, the J call TRBJ1-5; D gene uncertain. The CDR3 sequence is 17 residues long. V lost 1 base and J 0 bases, leaving 13 bases between the germline ends. The germline CDR1 and CDR2 sequences are SGHVS and FQNEAQ. The CDR3 is CASSLVGNRYSNQPQHF. CDR3 DNA: TGTGCCAGCAGCTTAGTAGGGAACCGTTATAGCAATCAGCCCCAGCATTTT.

The rearrangement links TRBV4-1 to TRBJ1-2; D is perhaps TRBD1 (6 bases). Germline CDR1 MGHRA, CDR2 YSYEKL. This CDR3 region has 15 residues. Between the trimmed V and J ends, which lost 5 bases and 2 bases, there was a span of 15 bases. The CDR3 DNA reads as TGCGCCAGCAGCGTATACCGGGACACCAACTATGGCTACACCTTC. As protein: CASSVYRDTNYGYTF.

The chain combines TRBV9 with TRBJ1-6; TRBD1 is a possible D gene (5 bases). Germline V gene lookup returns CDR1 SGDLS and CDR2 YYNGEE. V gave up 1 base and J gave up 7 bases, with 9 bases separating them. The CDR3 length is 14 residues. For the CDR3, the DNA is TGTGCCAGCAGCGTACGGGGGGGAAATTCACCCCTCCACTTT. It codes for CASSVRGGNSPLHF. The full variable domain, rest sourced from reference TRBV9 and TRBJ1-6, is DSGVTQTPKHLITATGQRVTLRCSPRSGDLSVYWYQQSLDQGLQFLIQYYNGEERAKGNILERFSAQQFPDLHSELNLSSLELGDSALYFCASSVRGGNSPLHFGNGTRLTVT.

The V and J genes are TRBV6-2 or TRBV6-3 and TRBJ2-7; D not certain. The CDR3 totals 12 residues. Germline values: CDR1 MNHEY, CDR2 SVGEGT. Trimming removed 4 bases at V and 3 bases at J, with 7 bases between. CDR3 nucleotide sequence: TGTGCCAGCAGTTCCCTATTCTACGAGCAGTACTTC. It codes for CASSSLFYEQYF.

CDR3: CASSSDPTRGDEQFF. The CDR3, as DNA: TGTGCCAGCAGTTCAGACCCCACCCGAGGCGATGAGCAGTTCTTC. The chain links TRBV6-5 to TRBJ2-1; D is uncertain. From germline, CDR1 is MNHEY and CDR2 SVGAGI. The CDR3 totals 15 residues. V dropped 4 bases and J dropped 8 bases, with 18 bases sitting between them.

The CDR3 DNA follows: TGTGCCAGCAGAGGAAGCGGGAGGGCCGGTGAGCAGTACTTC. Translation gives CASRGSGRAGEQYF. V usage is TRBV6-6 and J usage is TRBJ2-7; TRBD2 matches at 10 bases. The CDR3 loop spans 14 amino acids. Germline CDR1 is MNHNY and CDR2 is SVGAGI (reference sequence). V shed 6 bases and J 7 bases; nucleotides not matched to a gene: 9.

This rearrangement joins TRBV30 to TRBJ1-3; D is ambiguous. The CDR3 has 12 amino acids. The V end was cut by 0 bases, the J end by 5 bases, with 5 bases between. Germline assignment: CDR1 GTSNPN and CDR2 SVGIG (reference sequence). The CDR3 protein is CAWSVLRNTIYF. DNA of the CDR3: TGTGCCTGGAGTGTACTTCGAAACACCATATATTTT.

The chain employs TRBV28 and TRBJ1-1; possibly TRBD1 for D (6 bases). V was trimmed by 1 base and J by 4 bases, leaving 13 bases between them. From germline, CDR1 is MDHEN and CDR2 SYDVKM. This CDR3 contains 15 residues. The CDR3 nucleotides read TGTGCCAGCAGTTTATTGATCAGGGGAGGCACTGAAGCTTTCTTT. Translating gives CASSLLIRGGTEAFF. Drawing the rest from reference TRBV28 and TRBJ1-1, the complete variable domain is DVKVTQSSRYLVKRTGEKVFLECVQDMDHENMFWYRQDPGLGLRLIYFSYDVKMKEKGDIPEGYSVSREKKERFSLILESASTNQTSMYLCASSLLIRGGTEAFFGQGTRLTVV.

The chain carries TRBV2 and TRBJ1-6; 8 nucleotides align to TRBD1. Per the germline V gene, CDR1 is SNHLY and CDR2 is FYNNEI. J gave up 5 bases and V 6 bases, and 6 bases lay outside the gene matches. The CDR3 runs to 15 residues. Here the CDR3 DNA reads TGTGCCAGCAGACGACAGGGGACTAATAATTCACCCCTCCACTTT. Translated: CASRRQGTNNSPLHF.

The CDR3: CASSLEQRADTQYF. The CDR3 nucleotides read TGTGCCAGCAGCTTAGAACAGCGAGCGGATACGCAGTATTTT. V usage is TRBV11-1 and J usage is TRBJ2-3, with no clear D. V lost 1 base and J lost 6, with 11 bases in between. The CDR3 totals 14 residues. From germline, CDR1 is SGHAT and CDR2 FQDESV (reference sequence).

The chain joins TRBV29-1 to TRBJ1-2; 8 bases are a match to TRBD1. The CDR3 runs 13 residues. From germline, CDR1 is SQVTM and CDR2 ANQGSEA. The junction had 13 bases not matched to a gene; V was cut back by 5 bases and J by 11 bases. The CDR3 DNA follows: TGCAGCGTTCTTACGGCGGACAGGGACGGATACACCTTC. As protein: CSVLTADRDGYTF. Full variable domain (missing parts from reference TRBV29-1 and TRBJ1-2): SAVISQKPSRDICQRGTSLTIQCQVDSQVTMMFWYRQQPGQSLTLIATANQGSEATYESGFVIDKFPISRPNLTFSTLTVSNMSPEDSSIYLCSVLTADRDGYTFGSGTRLTVV.